This T cell receptor beta chain was sequenced during a study of blood T cell repertoires in COVID-19. On the study more broadly: Whether acute or convalescent, the COVID-19 samples came from the United States, Italy and Spain. PBMCs, B-cell-depleted T cells, or T cells provided the cDNA or gDNA that made up the material.

Original processing methods: Counts of nucleated cells, estimated from reference gene primer amplification, were obtained. Assay: immunoSEQ multiplex PCR; the TCRdb copy retains only in-frame clones and omits some. That table is the source of V, J and clone size, and D and trimming were worked out from the DNA. Among under 150,000 clones, roughly four fifths were seen once, and the ten largest hold 5.5% to 8%. Germline V lookup: CDR1 SGHVS, CDR2 FQNEAQ. The CDR3 is 15 residues long. Trimming shortened V by 1 base and J by 1 base, and 9 bases separated the two germline ends. The chain is built from TRBV7-8 and TRBJ2-3, with D unresolved. The sequenced sample was peripheral blood. This clonotype was sampled from a human donor in a cohort sampled during active COVID-19. The CDR3 is CASSLVAFGTDTQYF. CDR3 nucleotide sequence: TGTGCCAGCAGCTTAGTAGCATTCGGCACAGATACGCAGTATTTT. Together with reference TRBV7-8 and TRBJ2-3, the CDR3 gives the full variable domain: GAGVSQSPRYKVAKRGQDVALRCDPISGHVSLFWYQQALGQGPEFLTYFQNEAQLDKSGLPSDRFFAERPEGSVSTLKIQRTQQEDSAVYLCASSLVAFGTDTQYFGPGTRLTVL.